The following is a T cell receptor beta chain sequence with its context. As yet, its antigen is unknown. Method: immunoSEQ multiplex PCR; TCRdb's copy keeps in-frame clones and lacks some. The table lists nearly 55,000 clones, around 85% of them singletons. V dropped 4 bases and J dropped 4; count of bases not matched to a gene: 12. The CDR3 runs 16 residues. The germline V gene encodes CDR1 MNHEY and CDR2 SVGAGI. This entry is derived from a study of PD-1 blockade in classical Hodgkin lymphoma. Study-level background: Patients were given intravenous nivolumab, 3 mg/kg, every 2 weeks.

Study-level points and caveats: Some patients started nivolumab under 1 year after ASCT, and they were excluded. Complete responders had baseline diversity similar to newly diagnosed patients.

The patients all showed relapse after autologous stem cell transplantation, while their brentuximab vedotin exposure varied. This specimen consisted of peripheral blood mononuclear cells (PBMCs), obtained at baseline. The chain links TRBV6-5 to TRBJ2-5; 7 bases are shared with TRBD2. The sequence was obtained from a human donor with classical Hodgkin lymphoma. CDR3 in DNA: TGTGCCAGCAGTTTAAAGGTGGGAGGGGTCCGAGAGACCCAGTACTTC. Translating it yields CASSLKVGGVRETQYF.